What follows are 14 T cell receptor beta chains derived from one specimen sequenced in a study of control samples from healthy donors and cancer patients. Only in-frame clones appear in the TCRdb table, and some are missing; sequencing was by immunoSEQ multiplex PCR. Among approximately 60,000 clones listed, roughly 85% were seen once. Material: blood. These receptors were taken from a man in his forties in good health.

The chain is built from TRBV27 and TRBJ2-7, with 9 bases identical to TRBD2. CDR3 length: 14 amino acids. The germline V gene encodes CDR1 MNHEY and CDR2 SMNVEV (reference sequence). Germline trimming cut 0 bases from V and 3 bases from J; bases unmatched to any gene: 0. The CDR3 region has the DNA TGTGCCAGCAGTTTATCTAGCGGGAGCTACGAGCAGTACTTC. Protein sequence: CASSLSSGSYEQYF.

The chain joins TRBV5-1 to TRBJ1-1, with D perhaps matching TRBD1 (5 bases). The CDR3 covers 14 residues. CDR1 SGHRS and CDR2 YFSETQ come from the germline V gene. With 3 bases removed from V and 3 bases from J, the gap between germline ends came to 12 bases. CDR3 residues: CASSYSGADTEAFF. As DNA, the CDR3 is TGCGCCAGCAGCTATAGCGGGGCGGACACTGAAGCTTTCTTT.

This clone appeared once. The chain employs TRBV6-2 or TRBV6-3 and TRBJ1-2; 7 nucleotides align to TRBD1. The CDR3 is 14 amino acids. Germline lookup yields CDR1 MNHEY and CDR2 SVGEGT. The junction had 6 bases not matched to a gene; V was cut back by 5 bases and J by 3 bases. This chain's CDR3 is CASSATGSHYGYTF. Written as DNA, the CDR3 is TGTGCCAGCAGTGCGACAGGGTCACACTATGGCTACACCTTC.

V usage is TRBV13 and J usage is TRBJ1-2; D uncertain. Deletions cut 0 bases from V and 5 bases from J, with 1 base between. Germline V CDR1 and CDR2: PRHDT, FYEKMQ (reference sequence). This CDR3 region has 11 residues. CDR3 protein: CASSLGYGYTF. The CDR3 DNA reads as TGTGCCAGCAGCTTAGGTTATGGCTACACCTTC. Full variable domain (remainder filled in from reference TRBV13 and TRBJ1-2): AAGVIQSPRHLIKEKRETATLKCYPIPRHDTVYWYQQGPGQDPQFLISFYEKMQSDKGSIPDRFSAQQFSDYHSELNMSSLELGDSALYFCASSLGYGYTFGSGTRLTVV.

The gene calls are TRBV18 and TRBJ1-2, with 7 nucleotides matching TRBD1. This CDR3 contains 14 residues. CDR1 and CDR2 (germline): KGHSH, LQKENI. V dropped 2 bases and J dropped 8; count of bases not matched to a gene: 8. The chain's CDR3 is CASSPVEGGDGYTF. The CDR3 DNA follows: TGTGCCAGCTCACCAGTGGAAGGGGGCGACGGCTACACCTTC.

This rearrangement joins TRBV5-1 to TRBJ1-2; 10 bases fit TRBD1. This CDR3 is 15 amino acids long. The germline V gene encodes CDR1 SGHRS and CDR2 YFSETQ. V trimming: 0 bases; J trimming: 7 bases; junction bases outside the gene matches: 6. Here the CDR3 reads CASSLAGQGEPGYTF. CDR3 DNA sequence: TGCGCCAGCAGCTTGGCTGGACAGGGGGAACCTGGCTACACCTTC.

CDR3 in DNA: TGTGCCAGTAGAATTAACGGCATGAGCAATTCACCCCTCCACTTT. It yields the protein CASRINGMSNSPLHF. The chain links TRBV19 to TRBJ1-6; D unresolved. Trimming stripped 6 bases from V and 7 bases from J, with 16 bases between. Germline CDR1 is LNHDA and CDR2 is SQIVND (reference sequence). The CDR3 length is 15 residues.

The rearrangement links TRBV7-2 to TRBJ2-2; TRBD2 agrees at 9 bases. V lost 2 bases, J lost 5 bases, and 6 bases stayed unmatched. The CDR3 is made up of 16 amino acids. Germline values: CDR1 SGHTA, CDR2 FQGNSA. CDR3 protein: CASSLRQGLATGELFF. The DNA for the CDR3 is TGTGCCAGCAGCTTACGGCAGGGACTAGCTACCGGGGAGCTGTTTTTT.

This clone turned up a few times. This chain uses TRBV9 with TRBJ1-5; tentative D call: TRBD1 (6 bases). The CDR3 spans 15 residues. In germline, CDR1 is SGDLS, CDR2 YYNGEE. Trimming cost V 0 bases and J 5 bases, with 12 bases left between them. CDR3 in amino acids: CASSVDGGPYQPQHF. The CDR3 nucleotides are TGTGCCAGCAGCGTAGACGGGGGCCCCTATCAGCCCCAGCATTTT.

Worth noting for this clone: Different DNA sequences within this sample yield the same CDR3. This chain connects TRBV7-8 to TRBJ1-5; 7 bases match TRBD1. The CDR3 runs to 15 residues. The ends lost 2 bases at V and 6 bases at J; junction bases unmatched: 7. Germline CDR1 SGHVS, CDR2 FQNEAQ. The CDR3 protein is CASSLMPGGGQPQHF. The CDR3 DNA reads TGTGCCAGCAGCTTAATGCCAGGGGGGGGTCAGCCCCAGCATTTT.

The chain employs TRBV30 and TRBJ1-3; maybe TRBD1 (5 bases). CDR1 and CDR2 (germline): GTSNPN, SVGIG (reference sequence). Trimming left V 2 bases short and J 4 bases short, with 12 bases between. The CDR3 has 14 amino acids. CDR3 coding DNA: TGTGCCTGGAGTAGCACAGGTTCAGGAAACACCATATATTTT. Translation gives CAWSSTGSGNTIYF.

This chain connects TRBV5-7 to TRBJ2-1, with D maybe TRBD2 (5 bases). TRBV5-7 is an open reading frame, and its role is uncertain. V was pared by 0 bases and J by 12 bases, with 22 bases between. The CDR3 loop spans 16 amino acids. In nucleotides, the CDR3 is TGTGCCAGCAGCTTGGCCTCACAGTTAGCGCTCGCTGGGCAGTTCTTC. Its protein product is CASSLASQLALAGQFF.

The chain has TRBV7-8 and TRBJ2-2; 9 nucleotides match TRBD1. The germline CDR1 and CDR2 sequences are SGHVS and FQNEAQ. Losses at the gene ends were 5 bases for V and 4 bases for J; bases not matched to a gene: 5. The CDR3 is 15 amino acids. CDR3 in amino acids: CASSPGTGITGELFF. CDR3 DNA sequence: TGTGCCAGCAGCCCCGGGACAGGGATCACCGGGGAGCTGTTTTTT.

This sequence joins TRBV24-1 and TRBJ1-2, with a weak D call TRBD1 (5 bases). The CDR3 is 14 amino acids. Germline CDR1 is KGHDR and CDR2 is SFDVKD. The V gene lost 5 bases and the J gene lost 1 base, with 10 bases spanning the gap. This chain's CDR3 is CATSGRGSNYGYTF. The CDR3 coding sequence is TGTGCCACCAGTGGGCGGGGGAGTAACTATGGCTACACCTTC.